One sample yielded the 16 T cell receptor beta chains listed below, sequenced in a study of a mutant IDH1 vaccine in newly diagnosed glioma. Data came from immunoSEQ multiplex PCR; TCRdb stores just in-frame clones and leaves some out. The table includes 35,000 or so clones, about 79% detected once. These receptors are not linked to any known antigen. Time point in this sample: week 5, during vaccination. Each vaccine dose was 300 ug of mutant IDH1 20-mer peptide, with topical imiquimod. The sequencing used PBMCs, collected from a glioma patient whose treatment included an IDH1 peptide vaccine. The receptors originated from a man aged 25 to 40 with glioma.

The V and J genes are TRBV30 and TRBJ1-4; 11 bases are a match to TRBD1. This CDR3 contains 16 residues. Looked up from germline, CDR1 is GTSNPN and CDR2 is SVGIG (reference sequence). Trimming at V came to 1 base and at J to 4 bases, leaving 5 bases not matched to a gene. The CDR3 spells CAWSADRGPLNEKLFF. In nucleotides, the CDR3 is TGTGCCTGGAGTGCGGACAGGGGGCCCCTTAATGAAAAACTGTTTTTT. The full variable domain, rest sourced from reference TRBV30 and TRBJ1-4, is SQTIHQWPATLVQPVGSPLSLECTVEGTSNPNLYWYRQAAGRGLQLLFYSVGIGQISSEVPQNLSASRPQDRQFILSSKKLLLSDSGFYLCAWSADRGPLNEKLFFGSGTQLSVL.

The rearrangement uses TRBV19 and TRBJ1-4, with D hard to call. The CDR3 loop spans 13 amino acids. Germline-derived CDR1 and CDR2 are LNHDA and SQIVND (reference sequence). The V end lost 5 bases, the J end lost 3 bases, and 7 bases lay between the germline ends. The CDR3 DNA follows: TGTGCCAGTAGTCTTCCTCCTAATGAAAAACTGTTTTTT. Amino acid sequence: CASSLPPNEKLFF.

J is TRBJ2-3 and V is TRBV7-2; D unresolved. The V end lost 5 bases, the J end lost 2 bases, and 11 bases lay between the germline ends. The V gene's germline CDR1 is SGHTA and CDR2 FQGNSA. CDR3 length: 14 residues. In nucleotides, the CDR3 is TGTGCCAGCAGCCATGGAGAAGCCACAGATACGCAGTATTTT. Protein: CASSHGEATDTQYF.

This chain uses TRBV5-4 with TRBJ2-2, with D perhaps matching TRBD1 (5 bases). The V end lost 4 bases, the J end lost 0 bases, and 10 bases lay between the germline ends. Germline lookup yields CDR1 SGHNT and CDR2 YYREEE (reference sequence). The CDR3 loop spans 15 amino acids. The CDR3 region has the DNA TGTGCCAGCAGCCACGACAGCTCGAACACCGGGGAGCTGTTTTTT. This codes for CASSHDSSNTGELFF.

The genes are TRBV27 and TRBJ2-7, with D possibly being TRBD1 (6 bases). Trimming took off 8 bases at V and 2 bases at J, with 13 bases between the two ends. This CDR3 comprises 13 residues. The germline CDR1 and CDR2 sequences are MNHEY and SMNVEV (reference sequence). CDR3 nucleotides: TGTGCCAGCGGAACGGGACAAACCTACGAGCAGTACTTC. It specifies CASGTGQTYEQYF.

The chain has TRBV30 and TRBJ2-5; 8 positions agree with TRBD1. Germline V gene lookup returns CDR1 GTSNPN and CDR2 SVGIG (reference sequence). This CDR3 is built from 14 residues. J lost 2 bases, V lost 2 bases, and 4 bases had no gene match. CDR3 nucleotide sequence: TGTGCCTGGAGTACAGGGGGGCTACAAGAGACCCAGTACTTC. Its protein product is CAWSTGGLQETQYF.

This clone was recorded a few times. This sequence joins TRBV6-1 and TRBJ1-1, with D perhaps TRBD1 (5 bases). Trimming removed 1 base from V and 5 bases from J, with 11 bases in between. This CDR3 spans 14 amino acids. Looked up from germline, CDR1 is MNHNS and CDR2 is SASEGT. CDR3 nucleotide sequence: TGTGCCAGCAGTGAAGTGTCAGGGCGGACTGAAGCTTTCTTT. Amino acids: CASSEVSGRTEAFF.

The V call is TRBV30, the J call TRBJ2-4, with D possibly being TRBD1 or TRBD2 (6 bases each). V shed 0 bases and J shed 9 bases, with 15 bases lying between them. Germline loops: CDR1 GTSNPN, CDR2 SVGIG (reference sequence). This CDR3 has 14 residues. The DNA of the CDR3 is TGTGCCTGGAGTGTACATAAGGGGGGCGGCATTCAGTACTTC. This translates into CAWSVHKGGGIQYF.

The chain couples TRBV7-6 to TRBJ2-7; D is perhaps TRBD2 (6 bases). This CDR3 has 13 residues. The germline CDR1 and CDR2 sequences are SGHVS and FNYEAQ. V was pared by 5 bases and J by 5 bases, with 13 bases between. The CDR3 DNA sequence: TGTGCCAGCAGCCGAGTGTGGGGGGACGAGCAGTACTTC. As protein: CASSRVWGDEQYF.

This clone was recorded once. The chain is built from TRBV15 and TRBJ2-7, with 7 bases lining up with TRBD1. Germline V CDR1 and CDR2: LNHNV, YYDKDF (reference sequence). This CDR3 region has 17 residues. The J segment lost 0 bases and the V segment lost 2 bases, leaving 10 bases of the junction unmatched. Here the CDR3 DNA reads TGTGCCACCAGCAGAAGGTCCGGGGCAGGGGGCTCCTACGAGCAGTACTTC. As protein: CATSRRSGAGGSYEQYF.

The chain is built from TRBV19 and TRBJ1-3; maybe TRBD1 (5 bases). Germline V gene data show CDR1 as LNHDA and CDR2 as SQIVND (reference sequence). V lost 8 bases to trimming and J lost 0 bases, with 8 bases between them. The CDR3 has 13 amino acids. Written as DNA, the CDR3 is TGTGCCAGTGTAACAGGCTCTGGAAACACCATATATTTT. As protein: CASVTGSGNTIYF.

The chain joins TRBV5-1 to TRBJ2-5, with 7 bases aligning to TRBD1. V gave up 0 bases and J gave up 4 bases; unmatched junction bases: 0. This CDR3 has 13 amino acids. CDR1 is SGHRS, CDR2 YFSETQ, per germline. The CDR3 coding sequence is TGCGCCAGCAGCTTGGCAGGGGGAGAGACCCAGTACTTC. This codes for CASSLAGGETQYF.

This clone turned up a few times. This chain connects TRBV7-2 to TRBJ2-1; maybe TRBD2 (5 bases). The CDR3 is made up of 13 amino acids. Trimming stripped 11 bases from V and 3 bases from J, with 14 bases between. Germline CDR1 SGHTA, CDR2 FQGNSA. CDR3 sequence reads: CAGGPKGYNEQFF. CDR3 sequence (DNA): TGTGCCGGAGGCCCAAAGGGCTACAATGAGCAGTTCTTC.

This chain joins TRBV2 and TRBJ2-5; 9 bases fit TRBD2. CDR1 and CDR2 from the germline V gene are SNHLY and FYNNEI. The CDR3 runs 14 residues. With 9 bases clipped from V and 7 bases from J, the junction kept 12 bases outside the gene matches. The CDR3 region has the DNA TGTGCCAGTCCGGGGGCTAGCGGGGTCGGGACCCAGTACTTC. This translates into CASPGASGVGTQYF.

A single count supports this clone. This chain links TRBV2 with TRBJ2-3; 9 bases fit TRBD1. Germline CDR1 SNHLY, CDR2 FYNNEI. V trimming: 2 bases; J trimming: 6 bases; junction bases outside the gene matches: 3. This CDR3 has 14 residues. The CDR3 spells CASSEYRGPDTQYF. The CDR3, as DNA: TGTGCCAGCAGTGAATACAGGGGGCCCGATACGCAGTATTTT.

Comments on this clone: One end of the junction varies from germline; a read error may be responsible. The chain carries TRBV5-4 and TRBJ2-3; D uncertain. The V gene's germline CDR1 is SGHNT and CDR2 YYREEE (reference sequence). The CDR3 is made up of 14 amino acids. CDR3 protein: CASSSGPRLRLTIF. CDR3 DNA sequence: TGTGCCAGCAGTTCCGGGCCCCGGCTACGACTTACAATTTTT. The variable domain in full, completed from reference TRBV5-4 and TRBJ2-3, reads ETGVTQSPTHLIKTRGQQVTLRCSSQSGHNTVSWYQQALGQGPQFIFQYYREEENGRGNFPPRFSGLQFPNYSSELNVNALELDDSALYLCASSSGPRLRLTIFGPGTRLTVL.